Included here is one TCR beta chain sequence, with context. This record belongs to a study of blood T cells in healthy people across ages. Sample-barcoded 5' priming and a J-beta primer mix drove a second PCR of about 6 to 11 cycles. TCRdb reprocessed the 5' RACE reads with MiXCR, giving one entry per CDR3 protein. The sample contains 450,000 to 650,000 distinct CDR3 sequences, nearly 25% of which appear only once. The CDR3 contains 16 residues. CDR1 MNHEY and CDR2 SMNVEV come from the germline V gene (reference sequence). The V end lost 5 bases, the J end lost 2 bases, and 16 bases lay between the germline ends. Another study also made use of these data, one on T cells of mothers and their children. As reported in that work: Barcodes and 2-4 random nucleotides were added by M1S in the second PCR. Per mother, over 8 million TCR beta CDR3 reads were obtained; per child, about 3 million. Thymic selection shapes TCR recombination output similarly in related and unrelated pairs.

Sequences were obtained from blood. The receptor comes from a boy younger than 18 in good health. The chain is built from TRBV27 and TRBJ2-1; no firm D call. CDR3 nucleotide sequence: TGTGCCAGCAGTCCCCTTGGCAGGTCCCCCTACAATGAGCAGTTCTTC. Translation: CASSPLGRSPYNEQFF.